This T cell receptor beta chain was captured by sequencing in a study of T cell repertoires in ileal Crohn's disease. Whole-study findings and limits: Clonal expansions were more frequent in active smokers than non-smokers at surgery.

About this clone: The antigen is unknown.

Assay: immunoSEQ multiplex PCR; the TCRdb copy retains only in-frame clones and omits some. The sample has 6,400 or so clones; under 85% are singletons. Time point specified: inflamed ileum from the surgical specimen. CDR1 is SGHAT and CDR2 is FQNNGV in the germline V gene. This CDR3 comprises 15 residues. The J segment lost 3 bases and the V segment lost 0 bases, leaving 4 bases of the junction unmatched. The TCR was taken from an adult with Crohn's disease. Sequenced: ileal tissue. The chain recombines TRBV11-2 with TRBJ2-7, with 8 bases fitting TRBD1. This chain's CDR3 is CASSLDWGQVYEQYF. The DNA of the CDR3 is TGTGCCAGCAGCTTAGATTGGGGACAGGTCTACGAGCAGTACTTC.